Shown below are 11 T cell receptor beta chains from a single sample sequenced in a study of identical twins. Each CDR3 protein gets one entry after TCRdb re-called the 5' RACE reads with MiXCR. The data show about 790,000 distinct CDR3 sequences, about 18% seen once. The data also belong to a second study, concerning T cells expressing NK-cell markers.

Input material: PBMCs. These TCRs come from a woman aged 18-29 years in good health.

At least ten counts were recorded for this clonotype. The chain recombines TRBV12-3 or TRBV12-4 with TRBJ2-3; perhaps D is TRBD1 or TRBD2 (5 bases each). The V and J ends lost 3 bases and 2 bases respectively, with 15 bases between them. This CDR3 contains 16 residues. The CDR3 spells CASSLRGPRPTDTQYF. CDR3 nucleotides: TGTGCCAGCAGTTTGAGGGGTCCGCGGCCCACAGATACGCAGTATTTT.

This sequence joins TRBV29-1 and TRBJ2-3; D remains unclear. There are 13 residues in the CDR3. V lost 8 bases to trimming and J lost 2 bases, with 14 bases between them. Germline V lookup: CDR1 SQVTM, CDR2 ANQGSEA. CDR3: CSPVMGATDTQYF. CDR3 coding DNA: TGCAGCCCAGTGATGGGTGCCACAGATACGCAGTATTTT.

The V call is TRBV12-3 or TRBV12-4, the J call TRBJ2-1; D gene unclear. The CDR3 length is 18 residues. Trimming pared 11 bases from V and 3 bases from J, leaving 29 bases between. CDR3 in amino acids: CAFSFGSGVPWDYNEQFF. The CDR3 DNA reads as TGTGCCTTCAGTTTCGGTAGTGGGGTACCTTGGGACTACAATGAGCAGTTCTTC.

This clonotype was seen a few times. The chain has TRBV20-1 and TRBJ2-7; D may be TRBD2 (5 bases). V gave up 3 bases and J gave up 3 bases, with 21 bases separating them. Germline assignment: CDR1 DFQATT and CDR2 SNEGSKA (reference sequence). This CDR3 contains 16 residues. The DNA of the CDR3 is TGCAGTGCTAGCCGGAATGAGGACTCCTTCATCTACGAGCAGTACTTC. Its translation: CSASRNEDSFIYEQYF.

This chain connects TRBV7-7 to TRBJ2-2; 8 bases map to TRBD2. Looked up from germline, CDR1 is SSHAT and CDR2 is FNYEAQ (reference sequence). V was pared by 5 bases and J by 6 bases, with 17 bases of the junction left unmatched. CDR3 length: 18 amino acids. For the CDR3, the DNA is TGTGCCAGCAGCCCCCGGGGTGAAGCGGGAGCCTCGGCCGGGGAGCTGTTTTTT. Its translation: CASSPRGEAGASAGELFF. The full variable domain, with the rest looked up from reference TRBV7-7 and TRBJ2-2, is GAGVSQSPRYKVTKRGQDVTLRCDPISSHATLYWYQQALGQGPEFLTYFNYEAQPDKSGLPSDRFSAERPEGSISTLTIQRTEQRDSAMYRCASSPRGEAGASAGELFFGEGSRLTVL.

Only a few counts were recorded for this clonotype. V and J are TRBV3-1 and TRBJ2-2; D ambiguous. This CDR3 contains 15 residues. V was trimmed by 3 bases and J by 1 base, leaving 9 bases between them. CDR1 and CDR2 from the germline V gene are LGHDT and YNNKEL (reference sequence). CDR3 loop: CASSHRPMNTGELFF. Written as DNA, the CDR3 is TGTGCCAGCAGCCATCGACCGATGAACACCGGGGAGCTGTTTTTT.

This sequence joins TRBV12-3 or TRBV12-4 and TRBJ2-1; 8 positions match TRBD2. Trimming took 5 bases from V and 0 from J; bases not matched to a gene: 6. The CDR3 is 16 residues long. The CDR3 nucleotides read TGTGCCAGCAGTCCACGGGGGGGGCTCTCCTACAATGAGCAGTTCTTC. Its protein product is CASSPRGGLSYNEQFF.

The chain is built from TRBV28 and TRBJ1-1; D might be TRBD1 (6 bases). The CDR3 runs 13 residues. From germline, CDR1 is MDHEN and CDR2 SYDVKM. The V and J ends lost 6 bases and 9 bases respectively, with 17 bases between them. CDR3 in DNA: TGTGCCAGCAGCTCCTTGGACAGAACCAAAGCTTTCTTT. This encodes CASSSLDRTKAFF.

V gene TRBV9 combines with J gene TRBJ2-1; 7 bases align to TRBD2. V dropped 4 bases and J dropped 6; count of bases not matched to a gene: 4. There are 13 residues in the CDR3. The germline CDR1 and CDR2 sequences are SGDLS and YYNGEE. In DNA, the CDR3 is TGTGCCAGCAGCTACGGCGGGAGCAATGAGCAGTTCTTC. It specifies CASSYGGSNEQFF. Variable domain in full (rest from reference TRBV9 and TRBJ2-1): DSGVTQTPKHLITATGQRVTLRCSPRSGDLSVYWYQQSLDQGLQFLIQYYNGEERAKGNILERFSAQQFPDLHSELNLSSLELGDSALYFCASSYGGSNEQFFGPGTRLTVL.

This clonotype has only a few counts. The chain is built from TRBV2 and TRBJ1-6, with a tentative D call TRBD1 (5 bases). The CDR3 spans 14 residues. CDR1 SNHLY and CDR2 FYNNEI come from the germline V gene. Trimming removed 4 bases at V and 5 bases at J, with 9 bases between. CDR3 DNA sequence: TGTGCCAGCAGTGGGAGGGGCGATAATTCACCCCTCCACTTT. Protein product: CASSGRGDNSPLHF.

This clonotype was detected a few times. The chain links TRBV7-2 to TRBJ2-7; 13 nucleotides agree with TRBD2. CDR3 length equals 15 residues. J was trimmed by 4 bases and V by 4 bases; bases with no gene match: 4. Germline-derived CDR1 and CDR2 are SGHTA and FQGNSA. CDR3 bases: TGTGCCAGCAGCTACGGACTAGCGGGAGTATACGAGCAGTACTTC. This translates into CASSYGLAGVYEQYF.